This entry concerns a single T cell receptor beta chain. The data are from a study of shared clonotypes between healthy human individuals. CDR1 and CDR2 (germline): SGHTA, FQGNSA. The CDR3 totals 16 residues. Trimming took 8 bases from V and 0 from J; bases not matched to a gene: 9. TCRdb keeps only in-frame clones here, not all; method: immunoSEQ multiplex PCR. The table has around 2,000,000 clones, roughly 95% seen once; the top ten hold more than 0.1%. The J gene is TRBJ2-2, the V gene TRBV7-2; 7 nucleotides match TRBD1. The sequence was obtained from a man younger than 35 in good health. The specimen was naive CD4+ T cells sorted from blood. Subset meaning: CD45RA+ positively selected. CDR3 residues: CASCRTGLTNTGELFF. The CDR3 DNA is TGTGCCAGCTGCCGGACAGGCCTAACGAACACCGGGGAGCTGTTTTTT.